The T cell receptor (beta chain) under discussion was sequenced for a study of blood T cells in healthy people across ages. Overall study results and limits: Getting older went along with TCR beta diversity per million T cells dropping roughly linearly.

The V segment lost 5 bases and the J segment 11 bases; nucleotides outside the gene matches: 7. CDR3 length equals 13 residues. From germline, CDR1 is SEHNR and CDR2 FQNEAQ (reference sequence). Alongside a J-beta primer mix, a sample-barcoded 5' primer served in a second PCR lasting about 7 to 11 cycles. Using its own MiXCR run on the 5' RACE reads, TCRdb lists one record per CDR3 protein. This sample carries more than 800,000 distinct CDR3 sequences, less than 35% of them seen once, and the ten largest clones take 15% to 20%. This clonotype was counted ten times or more. What it recognizes is unknown.

The receptor's source is a woman over 75 in good health. Sequences were obtained from blood. The V and J genes are TRBV7-9 and TRBJ1-1, with 11 bases fitting TRBD1. The CDR3 region has the DNA TGTGCCAGCAGCGACCGGACAGGGGGCTATGCTTTCTTT. The encoded protein is CASSDRTGGYAFF.